The 21 T cell receptor beta chains below were found in one sample sequenced in a study of shared clonotypes between healthy human individuals. Using immunoSEQ multiplex PCR, the repertoire was profiled, and TCRdb retains in-frame clones only, with some absent. The data contain approximately 1.9 million clones, roughly 95% of them singletons. The naive CD8 fraction comprised CD45RO-negative cells positively selected for CCR7 and excluded terminally differentiated effector memory CD45RA+ cells. Sequencing input: naive CD8+ T cells from PBMCs. The receptors stem from a young man in good health. Some clones in this sample may be carry-over from other donors' samples.

With regard to this clone: Other DNA sequences from this sample encode an identical CDR3 as well. The chain combines TRBV9 with TRBJ1-3, with 7 bases identical to TRBD1. V trimming: 2 bases; J trimming: 0 bases; junction bases outside the gene matches: 2. Looked up from germline, CDR1 is SGDLS and CDR2 is YYNGEE. CDR3 size: 15 residues. CDR3 coding DNA: TGTGCCAGCAGCGTTGGGGACAGCTCTGGAAACACCATATATTTT. Its translation is CASSVGDSSGNTIYF.

This clone was picked up one time. The chain uses TRBV7-2 and TRBJ2-7; 8 bases match TRBD1. V gave up 0 bases and J gave up 2 bases; unmatched junction bases: 3. In germline, CDR1 is SGHTA, CDR2 FQGNSA. The CDR3 covers 15 residues. For the CDR3, the DNA is TGTGCCAGCAGCTTAGCGGGGACAGGAGCCTACGAGCAGTACTTC. It encodes CASSLAGTGAYEQYF.

The chain couples TRBV4-1 to TRBJ1-5; 10 bases fit TRBD1. V gave up 4 bases and J gave up 3 bases; unmatched junction bases: 3. Germline loops: CDR1 MGHRA, CDR2 YSYEKL. The CDR3 consists of 15 residues. CDR3 sequence (DNA): TGCGCCAGCAGCCTTGACAGGGGGCTCAATCAGCCCCAGCATTTT. Its translation is CASSLDRGLNQPQHF.

The chain carries TRBV27 and TRBJ1-2; D gene ambiguous. V lost 6 bases, J lost 3 bases, and 17 bases lay in between. The CDR3 sequence is 15 residues long. From germline, CDR1 is MNHEY and CDR2 SMNVEV (reference sequence). The CDR3 sequence is CASRAGRSADYGYTF. CDR3 sequence (DNA): TGTGCCAGCAGAGCAGGACGGTCGGCGGACTATGGCTACACCTTC.

This clone has only a few counts. The J gene is TRBJ1-5, the V gene TRBV11-2, with D uncertain. CDR1 SGHAT and CDR2 FQNNGV come from the germline V gene. V lost 5 bases, J lost 0 bases, and 8 bases lay in between. This CDR3 region has 14 residues. This CDR3 is CASSLPGSNQPQHF. Written as DNA, the CDR3 is TGTGCCAGCAGCCTCCCCGGTAGCAATCAGCCCCAGCATTTT.

The genes are TRBV9 and TRBJ1-1; D gene unclear. V shed 7 bases and J shed 5 bases, with 18 bases lying between them. The CDR3 has 14 residues. Germline V CDR1 and CDR2: SGDLS, YYNGEE. The CDR3 is CASGTDLGRTEAFF. CDR3 DNA sequence: TGTGCCAGCGGAACCGACCTCGGAAGGACTGAAGCTTTCTTT.

The V gene is TRBV27, the J gene TRBJ2-1, with D perhaps TRBD1 (5 bases). The CDR3 covers 16 residues. V was cut by 7 bases and J by 0 bases, with 16 bases left in between. The germline gives CDR1 MNHEY, CDR2 SMNVEV (reference sequence). The DNA of the CDR3 is TGTGCCAGCAAAGCGTTCAGGGCGAGCTCCTACAATGAGCAGTTCTTC. Protein: CASKAFRASSYNEQFF.

V and J are TRBV6-5 and TRBJ2-7; D is unresolved. V lost 0 bases and J lost 6, with 3 bases in between. Germline lookup yields CDR1 MNHEY and CDR2 SVGAGI. The CDR3 consists of 11 residues. The CDR3 nucleotides are TGTGCCAGCAGTTACTCGGTCGAGCAGTACTTC. This gives the protein CASSYSVEQYF.

The V call is TRBV19, the J call TRBJ2-7; 10 positions agree with TRBD2. This CDR3 comprises 15 residues. Germline V lookup: CDR1 LNHDA, CDR2 SQIVND (reference sequence). Trimming cost V 1 base and J 4 bases; bases outside gene matches: 4. This CDR3 is CASSIASTSGYEQYF. The CDR3 DNA follows: TGTGCCAGTAGTATAGCATCGACTAGCGGGTACGAGCAGTACTTC.

The chain carries TRBV5-6 and TRBJ2-1; D unresolved. This CDR3 region has 13 residues. From germline, CDR1 is SGHDT and CDR2 YYEEEE. V was trimmed by 0 bases and J by 5 bases, leaving 6 bases between them. As DNA, the CDR3 is TGTGCCAGCAGCTTGGGGGCGGACAATGAGCAGTTCTTC. The encoded protein is CASSLGADNEQFF.

The chain joins TRBV7-9 to TRBJ1-2; TRBD1 matches 8 bases. Looked up from germline, CDR1 is SEHNR and CDR2 is FQNEAQ (reference sequence). The CDR3 loop spans 15 amino acids. After removal of 1 base from V and 8 bases from J, the junction contained 9 bases not matched to a gene. The CDR3 region has the DNA TGTGCCAGCAGCTTAGAAGGCCAGGGGGCGAAAGGCTACACCTTC. This translates into CASSLEGQGAKGYTF.

This chain uses TRBV7-9 with TRBJ2-1; D gene ambiguous. This CDR3 region has 10 residues. Germline assignment: CDR1 SEHNR and CDR2 FQNEAQ (reference sequence). Trimming took 7 bases from V and 12 from J, leaving 10 bases between them. The chain's CDR3 is CASTPGLQFF. In nucleotides, the CDR3 is TGTGCCAGCACACCCGGGTTGCAGTTCTTC.

The CDR3 nucleotides are TGTGCCAGCAAGCCCCCATATCCCTTACGACTAGGGGAGGATACGCAGTATTTT. It encodes CASKPPYPLRLGEDTQYF. This sequence joins TRBV27 and TRBJ2-3; a weak D match, TRBD2 (6 bases). The V end was cut by 7 bases, the J end by 6 bases, with 29 bases between. CDR1 MNHEY and CDR2 SMNVEV come from the germline V gene (reference sequence). The CDR3 consists of 18 residues.

V gene TRBV28 combines with J gene TRBJ2-3; tentative D call: TRBD2 (5 bases). Germline loops: CDR1 MDHEN, CDR2 SYDVKM. Between the trimmed V and J ends, which lost 10 bases and 4 bases, there was a span of 18 bases. There are 14 residues in the CDR3. The CDR3 DNA follows: TGTGCCACCCGCATATCGGGGAACTCAGATACGCAGTATTTT. Amino acids: CATRISGNSDTQYF.

This chain joins TRBV15 and TRBJ2-4; 10 bases align to TRBD1. Germline CDR1 and CDR2: LNHNV and YYDKDF (reference sequence). J lost 2 bases, V lost 3 bases, and 4 bases had no gene match. This CDR3 region has 16 residues. The CDR3 coding sequence is TGTGCCACCAGCAGCCGGGACAGGGGCTCCAAAAACATTCAGTACTTC. Amino acid sequence: CATSSRDRGSKNIQYF.

CDR3 amino acids: CASKPSSSYEQYF. The CDR3 DNA sequence: TGTGCCAGCAAACCATCGAGCTCCTACGAGCAGTACTTC. The V call is TRBV19, the J call TRBJ2-7; D is unresolved. Trimming cost V 9 bases and J 0 bases, with 12 bases left between them. This CDR3 comprises 13 residues. Germline CDR1 and CDR2: LNHDA and SQIVND (reference sequence).

CDR3 coding DNA: TGTGCCACCCAGAAGGCGGTGGGCAATGAGCAGTTCTTC. It specifies CATQKAVGNEQFF. This rearrangement joins TRBV5-8 to TRBJ2-1; no reliable D call. This CDR3 spans 13 amino acids. Germline lookup yields CDR1 SGHTS and CDR2 YDEGEE. V lost 9 bases and J lost 6, with 16 bases in between.

This sequence joins TRBV7-9 and TRBJ1-2; TRBD1 matches 8 bases. Unmatched junction bases numbered 17, after V lost 7 bases and J lost 4 bases. Germline lookup yields CDR1 SEHNR and CDR2 FQNEAQ (reference sequence). The CDR3 covers 17 residues. CDR3 protein: CASNTQKGTGLPYGYTF. The CDR3 coding sequence is TGTGCCAGCAACACGCAGAAGGGGACAGGCCTACCCTATGGCTACACCTTC.

CDR3: CASSVEPSGRGNEQFF. The CDR3 DNA reads as TGTGCCAGCAGCGTAGAGCCTAGCGGGAGGGGAAATGAGCAGTTCTTC. The chain links TRBV9 to TRBJ2-1; 12 bases map to TRBD2. Germline CDR1 reads SGDLS; CDR2 reads YYNGEE. Trimming removed 0 bases from V and 7 bases from J; junction bases left unmatched: 5. The CDR3 has 16 residues.

This clone was seen a single time. CDR3: CASSLWAGLAESSYNEQFF. The DNA for the CDR3 is TGTGCCAGCAGCTTATGGGCGGGACTAGCGGAAAGCTCCTACAATGAGCAGTTCTTC. This chain connects TRBV7-2 to TRBJ2-1, with 11 bases aligning to TRBD2. Germline CDR1 and CDR2: SGHTA and FQGNSA. The CDR3 contains 19 residues. V dropped 2 bases and J dropped 0; count of bases not matched to a gene: 9.

The rearrangement links TRBV19 to TRBJ1-1; TRBD1 matches 8 bases. The CDR3 is made up of 17 amino acids. In germline, CDR1 is LNHDA, CDR2 SQIVND (reference sequence). V was pared by 4 bases and J by 0 bases, with 10 bases of the junction left unmatched. Here the CDR3 reads CASSTGDRGPMNTEAFF. CDR3 DNA: TGTGCCAGTAGTACGGGAGACAGGGGCCCAATGAACACTGAAGCTTTCTTT.